This T cell receptor (beta chain) came from a study of response to subunit inactivated influenza vaccine. Study outcomes and limitations: That few new T cells are recruited by each seasonal influenza vaccination was the authors' suggestion.

TCRdb fed the RT-PCR reads into MiXCR, producing one record per CDR3 protein. The sample lists about 520,000 distinct CDR3 sequences, about 25% occurring once. Points on this clonotype: No antigen is known for it.

The CDR3 length is 14 residues. Trimming at V came to 6 bases and at J to 9 bases, leaving 12 bases not matched to a gene. Germline V gene sequence: CDR1 SQVTM, CDR2 ANQGSEA. The chain links TRBV29-1 to TRBJ2-7, with 12 bases lining up with TRBD1. The sample consisted of CD4+ T cells sorted from PBMCs, taken around 5 days after vaccination. This TCR was recovered from a man aged 45-60 years who received an inactivated influenza vaccine. CDR3 DNA sequence: TGCAGCGTCGCTCTCCGGGACAGGGGGCTAGGGCAGTACTTC. The encoded protein is CSVALRDRGLGQYF.